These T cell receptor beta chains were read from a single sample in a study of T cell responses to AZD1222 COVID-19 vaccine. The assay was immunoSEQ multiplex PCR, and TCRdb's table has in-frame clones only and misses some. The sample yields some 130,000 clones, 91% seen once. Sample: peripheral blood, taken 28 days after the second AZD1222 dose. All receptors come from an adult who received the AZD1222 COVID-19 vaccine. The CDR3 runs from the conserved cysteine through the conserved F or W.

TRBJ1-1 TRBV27 CASSFEGGNTEAFF
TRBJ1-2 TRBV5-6 CASSFTGRKGYTF
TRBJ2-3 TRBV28 CASSGGGTSTDTQYF
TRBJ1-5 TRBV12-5 CASQDRGNQPQHF
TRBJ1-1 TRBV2 CASRNTEAFF
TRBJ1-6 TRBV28 CASSLSQEAHNSPLHF
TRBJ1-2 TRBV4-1 CASSQVGVGGRVYGYTF
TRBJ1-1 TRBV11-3 CASSLDPGSEAFF
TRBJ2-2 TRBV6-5 CASSYPSGELFF
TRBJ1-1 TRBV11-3 CASSLGAQAGDTEAFF
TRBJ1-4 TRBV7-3 CASSLSGRSANEKLFF
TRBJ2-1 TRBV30 CAYTSGSHNEQFF
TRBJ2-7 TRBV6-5 CASSYRTGPEQYF
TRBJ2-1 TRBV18 CASSPGGGGVYNEQFF
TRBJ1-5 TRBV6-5 CASSYFGGSSNQPQHF
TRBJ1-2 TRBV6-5 CATSHEREGSGYTF
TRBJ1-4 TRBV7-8 CASSRGAGAVTNEKLFF
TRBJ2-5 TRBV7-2 CASSLRRRRGETQYF
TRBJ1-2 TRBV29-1 CSVGRDYGYTF
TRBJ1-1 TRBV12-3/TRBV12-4 CASSLGSARGAFF
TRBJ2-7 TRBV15 CATSSSDYYEQYF
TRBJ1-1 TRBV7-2 CASSLTGGMGEAFF
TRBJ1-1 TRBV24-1 CATSDQSGTGKFKAFF
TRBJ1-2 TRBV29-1 CSVEGLQGINYGYTF
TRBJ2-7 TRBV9 CASSVGRAETYEQYF
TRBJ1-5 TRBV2 CASSGGGGAGQPQHF
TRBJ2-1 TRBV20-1 CSASLGLALDEQFF
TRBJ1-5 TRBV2 CASSELQWSNQPQHF
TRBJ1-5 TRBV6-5 CASSQTGGGQPQHF